This T cell receptor (beta chain) was profiled in a study of blood T cell repertoires in COVID-19. This CDR3 contains 15 residues. Trimming removed 2 bases from V and 2 bases from J; junction bases left unmatched: 3. Exposed study participants had met a COVID-19 case within 2 weeks before entry. Assay: immunoSEQ multiplex PCR; the TCRdb copy retains only in-frame clones and omits some. Here the sample spans 50,000 to 65,000 clones, around two thirds being singletons. The chain joins TRBV23-1 to TRBJ1-5; 7 bases are a match to TRBD1. TRBV23-1 is known as an ORF, though its function is uncertain. The sequenced sample consisted of PBMCs or T cells enriched from blood (not recorded which). This receptor was taken from a woman aged 55-70 years who had been exposed to COVID-19. DNA for the CDR3: TGCGCCAGCAGTCAACCAGGGGGAGGCAATCAGCCCCAGCATTTT. This gives the protein CASSQPGGGNQPQHF.